This entry lists 12 T cell receptor beta chains sequenced from one sample in a study of blood T cell repertoires in COVID-19. Repertoires were generated with immunoSEQ multiplex PCR, while TCRdb's copy carries only in-frame clones and drops some. The profile shows around 350,000 clones, 85% to 90% of them singletons. Material for sequencing was peripheral blood. The receptors here all came from a human donor in a cohort sampled during active COVID-19.

This clone was found once. The chain uses TRBV2 and TRBJ1-2; D remains unclear. Between the trimmed V and J ends, which lost 5 bases and 6 bases, there was a span of 13 bases. CDR1 is SNHLY and CDR2 is FYNNEI in the germline V gene. This CDR3 comprises 13 residues. CDR3 bases: TGTGCCAGCAGTCCCCAAAACTCGGATGGCTACACCTTC. This gives the protein CASSPQNSDGYTF.

The genes are TRBV3-1 (or the pseudogene TRBV3-2) and TRBJ2-7; weak D call: TRBD2 (5 bases). The CDR3 sequence is 15 residues long. V was pared by 2 bases and J by 3 bases, with 14 bases between. CDR1 and CDR2 from the germline V gene are LGHDT and YNNKEL (reference sequence). The CDR3 here is CASSQTAEEGYEQYF. The CDR3 DNA sequence: TGTGCCAGCAGCCAAACAGCGGAAGAGGGCTACGAGCAGTACTTC.

This clone was counted a single time. CDR3 coding DNA: TGTGCCACCAGTGATCTCTGCCTCTCGACAGGGGGCGATCCTATCTACGAGCAGTACTTC. Residues: CATSDLCLSTGGDPIYEQYF. The chain joins TRBV24-1 to TRBJ2-7, with 10 bases identical to TRBD1. V lost 3 bases and J lost 3; bases outside the gene matches: 19. CDR3 length equals 20 residues. CDR1 is KGHDR, CDR2 SFDVKD, per germline.

The J gene is TRBJ2-1, the V gene TRBV5-1, with 7 positions matching TRBD1. The CDR3 spans 14 residues. V shed 2 bases, J shed 7 bases, and the junction held 6 bases outside the gene matches. Germline V lookup: CDR1 SGHRS, CDR2 YFSETQ. The CDR3 spells CASSFDGRGNEQFF. As DNA, the CDR3 is TGCGCCAGCAGCTTCGACGGCAGGGGGAATGAGCAGTTCTTC.

With respect to this clone: Distinct nucleotide sequences in the sample also encode this CDR3. As DNA, the CDR3 is TGTGCCAGCAGTTTGTCTCTAGCGGGAAACGAGCAGTACTTC. Its translation: CASSLSLAGNEQYF. This chain joins TRBV28 and TRBJ2-7; TRBD2 matches 9 bases. After removal of 3 bases from V and 5 bases from J, the junction contained 5 bases not matched to a gene. Germline V gene data show CDR1 as MDHEN and CDR2 as SYDVKM. The CDR3 covers 14 residues.

The CDR3 loop is CASSAPTGVGPYEQYF. In nucleotides, the CDR3 is TGTGCCAGCAGTGCCCCGACAGGGGTCGGCCCCTACGAGCAGTACTTC. The genes are TRBV6-1 and TRBJ2-7; 8 positions match TRBD1. The CDR3 has 16 residues. Trimming removed 4 bases from V and 2 bases from J; junction bases left unmatched: 10. Germline CDR1 and CDR2: MNHNS and SASEGT.

This clone was seen more than once but under ten times. The CDR3 spells CASSEYRTGQPQHF. The CDR3 DNA reads as TGTGCCAGCAGTGAGTACCGGACGGGACAGCCCCAGCATTTT. This chain links TRBV6-1 with TRBJ1-5, with D hard to call. The CDR3 totals 14 residues. Per the germline V gene, CDR1 is MNHNS and CDR2 is SASEGT. V gave up 3 bases and J gave up 7 bases, with 13 bases separating them.

V usage is TRBV4-1 and J usage is TRBJ2-3; D is unresolved. The V gene lost 0 bases and the J gene lost 2 bases, with 18 bases spanning the gap. Per the germline V gene, CDR1 is MGHRA and CDR2 is YSYEKL. There are 18 residues in the CDR3. The CDR3 is CASSQEVSASTFTDTQYF. CDR3 DNA: TGCGCCAGCAGCCAAGAAGTGAGTGCGAGCACTTTCACAGATACGCAGTATTTT.

The V call is TRBV5-3, the J call TRBJ1-5; D unresolved. TRBV5-3 qualifies as an ORF whose function is uncertain. V dropped 0 bases and J dropped 0 bases, with 16 bases sitting between them. The CDR3 sequence is 18 residues long. The CDR3 sequence: CARSLATAVLGSNQPQHF. As DNA, the CDR3 is TGTGCCAGAAGCTTGGCCACGGCGGTCCTGGGTAGCAATCAGCCCCAGCATTTT.

The J gene is TRBJ2-1, the V gene TRBV7-2; 14 bases line up with TRBD2. This CDR3 is built from 17 residues. CDR1 is SGHTA, CDR2 FQGNSA, per germline. The V gene end was trimmed by 1 base and the J gene end by 9 bases; junction bases not matched to a gene: 8. The chain's CDR3 is CASSLGLAGGKHSEQFF. CDR3 coding DNA: TGTGCCAGCAGCTTAGGACTAGCGGGAGGGAAGCATAGTGAGCAGTTCTTC.

The rearrangement links TRBV20-1 to TRBJ2-1, with D tentatively TRBD2 (6 bases). Trimming cost V 3 bases and J 5 bases, with 14 bases left between them. This CDR3 region has 14 residues. The germline V gene has CDR1 DFQATT and CDR2 SNEGSKA (reference sequence). CDR3 in DNA: TGCAGTGCTAGTAGGCTAGCGATAAACAATGAGCAGTTCTTC. Protein: CSASRLAINNEQFF.

The chain has TRBV10-2 and TRBJ2-7, with TRBD2 as a possible D gene (6 bases). The CDR3 consists of 14 residues. Trimming took 7 bases from V and 4 from J, leaving 17 bases between them. From germline, CDR1 is WSHSY and CDR2 SAAADI. This chain's CDR3 is CASIRGGTFYEQYF. CDR3 nucleotides: TGCGCCAGCATCCGGGGCGGGACCTTTTACGAGCAGTACTTC.